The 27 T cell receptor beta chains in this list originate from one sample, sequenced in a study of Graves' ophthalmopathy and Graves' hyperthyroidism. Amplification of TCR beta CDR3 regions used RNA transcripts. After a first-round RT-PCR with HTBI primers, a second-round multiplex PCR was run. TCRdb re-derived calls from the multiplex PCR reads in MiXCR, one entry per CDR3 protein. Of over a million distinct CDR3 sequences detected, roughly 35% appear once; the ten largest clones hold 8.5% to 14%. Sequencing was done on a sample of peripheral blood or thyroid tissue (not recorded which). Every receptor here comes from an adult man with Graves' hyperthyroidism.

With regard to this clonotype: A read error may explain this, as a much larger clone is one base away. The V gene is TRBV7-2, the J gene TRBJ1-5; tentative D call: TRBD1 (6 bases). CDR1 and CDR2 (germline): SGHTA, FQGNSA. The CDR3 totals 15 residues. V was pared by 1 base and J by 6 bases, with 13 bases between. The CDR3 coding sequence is TGTGCCAGCAGCTTAGAGCCAGGGGCGGGTCAGCCCCAGCATTTT. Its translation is CASSLEPGAGQPQHF.

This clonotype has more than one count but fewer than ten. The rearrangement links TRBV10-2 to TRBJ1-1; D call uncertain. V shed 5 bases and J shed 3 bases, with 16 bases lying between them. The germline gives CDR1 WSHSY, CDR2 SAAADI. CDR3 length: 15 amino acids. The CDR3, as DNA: TGCGCCAGCAGTTACGGACTGGACGGGGACACTGAAGCTTTCTTT. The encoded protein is CASSYGLDGDTEAFF.

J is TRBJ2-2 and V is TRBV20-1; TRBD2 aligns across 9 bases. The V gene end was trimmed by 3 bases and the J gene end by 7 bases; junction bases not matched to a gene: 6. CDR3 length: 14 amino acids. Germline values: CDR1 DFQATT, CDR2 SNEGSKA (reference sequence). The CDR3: CSARPSGIIGELFF. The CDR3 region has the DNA TGCAGTGCTAGGCCTAGCGGGATTATCGGGGAGCTGTTTTTT.

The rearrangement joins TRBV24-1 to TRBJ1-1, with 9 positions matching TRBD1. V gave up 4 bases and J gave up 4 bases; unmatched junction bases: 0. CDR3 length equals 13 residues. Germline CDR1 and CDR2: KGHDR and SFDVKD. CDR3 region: CATSETGGTEAFF. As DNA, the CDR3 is TGTGCCACCAGTGAGACAGGGGGCACTGAAGCTTTCTTT.

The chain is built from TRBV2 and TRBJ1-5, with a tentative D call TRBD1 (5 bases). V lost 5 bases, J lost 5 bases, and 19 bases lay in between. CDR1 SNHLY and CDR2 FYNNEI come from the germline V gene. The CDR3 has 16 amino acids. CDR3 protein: CASSSRTQGIDQPQHF. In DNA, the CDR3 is TGTGCCAGCAGTTCAAGGACCCAGGGTATCGATCAGCCCCAGCATTTT.

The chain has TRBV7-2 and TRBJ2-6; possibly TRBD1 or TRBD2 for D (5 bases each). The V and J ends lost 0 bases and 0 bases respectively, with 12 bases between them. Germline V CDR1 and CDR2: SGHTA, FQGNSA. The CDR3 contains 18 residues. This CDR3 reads CASSLAWQGDSGANVLTF. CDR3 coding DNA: TGTGCCAGCAGCTTAGCCTGGCAGGGAGACTCTGGGGCCAACGTCCTGACTTTC.

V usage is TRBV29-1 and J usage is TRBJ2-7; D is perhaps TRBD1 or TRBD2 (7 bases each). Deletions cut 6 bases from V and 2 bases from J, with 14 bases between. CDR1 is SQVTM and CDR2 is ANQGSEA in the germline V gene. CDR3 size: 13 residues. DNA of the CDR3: TGCAGCGTAGCGGGACAGTCCGCCTACGAGCAGTACTTC. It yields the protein CSVAGQSAYEQYF.

DNA of the CDR3: TGCGCCAGCAGCCAAGATCCGAGGGGGGGGACCCAGTACTTC. This sequence encodes CASSQDPRGGTQYF. The rearrangement joins TRBV4-1 to TRBJ2-5; TRBD2 is a possible D gene (7 bases). This CDR3 region has 14 residues. V lost 0 bases to trimming and J lost 7 bases, with 12 bases between them. CDR1 MGHRA and CDR2 YSYEKL come from the germline V gene.

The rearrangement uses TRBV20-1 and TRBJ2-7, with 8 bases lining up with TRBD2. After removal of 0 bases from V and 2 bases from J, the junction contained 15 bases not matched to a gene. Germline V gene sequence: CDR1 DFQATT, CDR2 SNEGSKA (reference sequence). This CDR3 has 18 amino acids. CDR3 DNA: TGCAGTGCTAGAGATGAACCCAGCGGGTTAGCGGGGACCTACGAGCAGTACTTC. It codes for CSARDEPSGLAGTYEQYF.

This chain's CDR3 is CASRKGSVIGQPQHF. CDR3 bases: TGTGCCAGCAGAAAGGGGTCCGTTATTGGTCAGCCCCAGCATTTT. The chain links TRBV6-2 or TRBV6-3 to TRBJ1-5, with D possibly TRBD1 on 5 matching bases. CDR1 is MNHEY and CDR2 is SVGEGT in the germline V gene. CDR3 length equals 15 residues. V was cut by 6 bases and J by 6 bases, with 18 bases left in between.

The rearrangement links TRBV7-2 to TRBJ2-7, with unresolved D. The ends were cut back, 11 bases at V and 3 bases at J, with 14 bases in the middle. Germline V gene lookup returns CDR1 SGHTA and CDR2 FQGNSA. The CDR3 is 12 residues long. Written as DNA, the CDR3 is TGTGCCGGCTTGAGTACCGACTACGAGCAGTACTTC. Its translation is CAGLSTDYEQYF. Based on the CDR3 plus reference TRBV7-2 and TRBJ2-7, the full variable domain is GAGVSQSPSNKVTEKGKDVELRCDPISGHTALYWYRQSLGQGLEFLIYFQGNSAPDKSGLPSDRFSAERTGGSVSTLTIQRTQQEDSAVYLCAGLSTDYEQYFGPGTRLTVT.

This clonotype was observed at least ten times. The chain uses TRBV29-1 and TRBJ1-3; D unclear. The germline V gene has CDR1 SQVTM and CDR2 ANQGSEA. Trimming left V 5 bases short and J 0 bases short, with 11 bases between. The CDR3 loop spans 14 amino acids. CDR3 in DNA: TGCAGCGTTATGGGCCCAAGCTCTGGAAACACCATATATTTT. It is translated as CSVMGPSSGNTIYF.

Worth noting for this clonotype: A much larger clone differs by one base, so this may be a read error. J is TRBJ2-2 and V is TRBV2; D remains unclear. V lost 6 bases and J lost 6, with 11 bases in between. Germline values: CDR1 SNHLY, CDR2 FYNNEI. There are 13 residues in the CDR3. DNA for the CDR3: TGTGCCAGCAGGAGAGTAGAATCCGGGGAGCTGTTTTTT. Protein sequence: CASRRVESGELFF. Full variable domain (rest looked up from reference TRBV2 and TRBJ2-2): EPEVTQTPSHQVTQMGQEVILRCVPISNHLYFYWYRQILGQKVEFLVSFYNNEISEKSEIFDDQFSVERPDGSNFTLKIRSTKLEDSAMYFCASRRVESGELFFGEGSRLTVL.

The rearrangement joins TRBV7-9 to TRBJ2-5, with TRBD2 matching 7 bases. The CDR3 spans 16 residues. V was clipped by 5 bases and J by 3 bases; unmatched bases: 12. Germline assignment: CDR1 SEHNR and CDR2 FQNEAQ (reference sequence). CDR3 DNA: TGTGCCAGCAGCCTCTGGACTAGTGGCCCTAAAGAGACCCAGTACTTC. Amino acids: CASSLWTSGPKETQYF.

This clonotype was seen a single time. The CDR3 bases are TGTGCCGTCGAAGGACAGGGGGAGGACATATATTTT. This gives the protein CAVEGQGEDIYF. The V gene is TRBV10-3, the J gene TRBJ1-3; 10 positions match TRBD1. The CDR3 is 12 residues long. Germline trimming cut 11 bases from V and 12 bases from J; bases unmatched to any gene: 10. CDR1 is ENHRY, CDR2 SYGVKD, per germline.

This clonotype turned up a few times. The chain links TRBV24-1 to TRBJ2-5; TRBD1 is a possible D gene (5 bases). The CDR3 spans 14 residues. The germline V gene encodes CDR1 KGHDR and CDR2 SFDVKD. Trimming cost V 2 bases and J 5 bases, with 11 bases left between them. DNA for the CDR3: TGTGCCACCAGTGATTGGGGCCTGGGTGAGACCCAGTACTTC. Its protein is CATSDWGLGETQYF.

DNA for the CDR3: TGTGCCAGCAGTTTATGGCTTGCCGGGGCCAACGTCCTGACTTTC. This sequence encodes CASSLWLAGANVLTF. The rearrangement uses TRBV12-3 or TRBV12-4 and TRBJ2-6; D is uncertain. Trimming took 2 bases from V and 4 from J, leaving 9 bases between them. The CDR3 runs 15 residues.

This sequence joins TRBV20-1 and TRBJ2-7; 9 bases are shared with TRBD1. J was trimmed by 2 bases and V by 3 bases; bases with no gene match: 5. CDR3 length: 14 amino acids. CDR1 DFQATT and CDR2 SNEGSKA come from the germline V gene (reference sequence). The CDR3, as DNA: TGCAGTGCTAGTAGACAGGGGGGCCCCTACGAGCAGTACTTC. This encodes CSASRQGGPYEQYF.

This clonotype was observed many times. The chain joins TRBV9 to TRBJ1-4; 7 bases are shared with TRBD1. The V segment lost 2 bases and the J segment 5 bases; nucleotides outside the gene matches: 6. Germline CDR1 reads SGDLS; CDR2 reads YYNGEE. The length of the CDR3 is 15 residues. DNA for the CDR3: TGTGCCAGCAGCGTCGCCGGGACAGAAAATGAAAAACTGTTTTTT. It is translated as CASSVAGTENEKLFF. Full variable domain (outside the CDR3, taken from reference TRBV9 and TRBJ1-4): DSGVTQTPKHLITATGQRVTLRCSPRSGDLSVYWYQQSLDQGLQFLIQYYNGEERAKGNILERFSAQQFPDLHSELNLSSLELGDSALYFCASSVAGTENEKLFFGSGTQLSVL.

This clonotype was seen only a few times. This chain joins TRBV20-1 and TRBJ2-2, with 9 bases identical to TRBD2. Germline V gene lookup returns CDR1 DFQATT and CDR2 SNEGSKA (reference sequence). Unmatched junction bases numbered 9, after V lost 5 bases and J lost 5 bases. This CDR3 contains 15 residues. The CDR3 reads CSARRAGGTTGELFF. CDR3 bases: TGCAGTGCTCGAAGAGCGGGAGGTACGACCGGGGAGCTGTTTTTT.

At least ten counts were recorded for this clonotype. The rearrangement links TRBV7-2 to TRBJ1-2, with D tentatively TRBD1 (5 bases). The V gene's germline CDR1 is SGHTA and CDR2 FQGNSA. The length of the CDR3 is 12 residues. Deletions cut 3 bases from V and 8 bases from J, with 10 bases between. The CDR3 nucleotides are TGTGCCAGCAGCTTCCCTGGGGGGGGCTACACCTTC. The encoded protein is CASSFPGGGYTF.

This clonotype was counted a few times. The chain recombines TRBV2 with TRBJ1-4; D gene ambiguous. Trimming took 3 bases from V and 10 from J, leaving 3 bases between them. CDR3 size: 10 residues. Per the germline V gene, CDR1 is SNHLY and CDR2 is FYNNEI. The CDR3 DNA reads TGTGCCAGCAGTGACAGAAAACTGTTTTTT. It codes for CASSDRKLFF.

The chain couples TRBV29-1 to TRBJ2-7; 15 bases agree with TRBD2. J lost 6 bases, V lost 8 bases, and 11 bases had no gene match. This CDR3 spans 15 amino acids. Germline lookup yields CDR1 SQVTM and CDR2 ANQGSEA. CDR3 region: CSSGWTSGRGREQYF. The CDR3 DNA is TGCAGCTCCGGGTGGACTAGCGGGAGGGGTCGCGAGCAGTACTTC.

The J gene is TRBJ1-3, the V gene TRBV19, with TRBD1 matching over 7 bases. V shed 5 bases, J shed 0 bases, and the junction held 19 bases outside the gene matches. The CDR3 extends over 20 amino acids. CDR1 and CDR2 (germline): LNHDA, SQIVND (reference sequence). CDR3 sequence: CASSPRTGSWLKSSGNTIYF. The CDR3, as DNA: TGTGCCAGTAGTCCTCGGACAGGTTCGTGGTTAAAAAGCTCTGGAAACACCATATATTTT.

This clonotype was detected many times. The CDR3 DNA reads as TGTGCCAGCAGTTTAATTGATGGCTACACCTTC. Its protein is CASSLIDGYTF. The chain uses TRBV12-3 or TRBV12-4 and TRBJ1-2, with D hard to call. V lost 2 bases and J lost 6, with 4 bases in between. There are 11 residues in the CDR3.

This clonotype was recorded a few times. The CDR3 DNA reads TGTGCCAGCAGTCACGGGACAGGGGAGATACCCCAGCATTTT. Protein: CASSHGTGEIPQHF. This chain connects TRBV12-3 or TRBV12-4 to TRBJ1-5; TRBD1 matches 10 bases. This CDR3 region has 14 residues. V lost 5 bases to trimming and J lost 10 bases; unmatched junction nucleotides: 8.

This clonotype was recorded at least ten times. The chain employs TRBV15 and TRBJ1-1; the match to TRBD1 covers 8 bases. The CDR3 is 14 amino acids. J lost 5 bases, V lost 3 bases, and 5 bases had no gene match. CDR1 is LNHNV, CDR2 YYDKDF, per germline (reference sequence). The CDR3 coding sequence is TGTGCCACCAGCAGCCGACAGGGGAAGACTGAAGCTTTCTTT. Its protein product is CATSSRQGKTEAFF.